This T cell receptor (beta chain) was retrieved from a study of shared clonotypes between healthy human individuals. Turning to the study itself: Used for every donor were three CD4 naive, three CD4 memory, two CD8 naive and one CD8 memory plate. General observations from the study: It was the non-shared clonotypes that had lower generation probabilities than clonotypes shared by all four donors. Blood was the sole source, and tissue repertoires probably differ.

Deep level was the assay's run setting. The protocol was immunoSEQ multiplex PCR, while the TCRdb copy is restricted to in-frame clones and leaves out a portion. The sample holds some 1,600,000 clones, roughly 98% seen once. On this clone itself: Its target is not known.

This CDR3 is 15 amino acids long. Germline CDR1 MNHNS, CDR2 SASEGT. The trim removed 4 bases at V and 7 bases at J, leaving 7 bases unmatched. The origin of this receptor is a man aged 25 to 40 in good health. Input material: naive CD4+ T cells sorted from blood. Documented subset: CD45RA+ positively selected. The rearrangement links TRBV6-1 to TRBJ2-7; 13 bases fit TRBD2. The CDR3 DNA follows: TGTGCCAGCAGTGCAGGACTAGCGGGAGTCCTTGAGCAGTACTTC. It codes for CASSAGLAGVLEQYF.